This T cell receptor (beta chain) was identified during a study of blood T cell repertoires in COVID-19 (dated by TCRdb to the early 2020s). About the full investigation: Samples covering the acute and convalescent phases of COVID-19 were provided by collaborators in the United States, Italy and Spain. The samples were drawn from the first 160 participants of the ongoing ImmuneRACE study and from roughly 1,300 subjects provided by 6 global collaborators. A de-identified subject ID, COVID-19 status, age in years and sex were almost always included in the sample metadata. The repertoires were released in a freely available public database meant as a resource for research on the immune response to SARS-CoV-2. Subjects who had been exposed to COVID-19, were actively infected with it, or had recovered from it provided the deeply sampled blood TCRbeta repertoires that made up the dataset. Where available, HLA class I and class II types were obtained from metadata supplied by the sample provider rather than from assay-based typing. The material from the prospective study consisted of cDNA or gDNA derived from T cells, B-cell-depleted T cells, or PBMCs. What the study reported, not specific to this receptor: The amount of clinical and demographic metadata varied by source and participant and was provided uncurated.

A note on this clone: This receptor's antigen is unknown. Base qualities are not provided; no much larger clone lies one nucleotide away.

The immunoSEQ Assay, a bias-controlled multiplex PCR, was used to amplify TCRbeta CDR3 regions from genomic DNA. As for the original processing: Nucleated cell counts per sample were estimated from amplification of reference gene primers within the assay. To quantify the absolute abundance of each unique TCRbeta CDR3 rearrangement, sequence reads were collapsed and filtered. For each sample, productive Simpson clonality was calculated as the square root of Simpson's diversity index over productive rearrangements. TCRdb obtained this table from immuneACCESS and retained in-frame rearrangements with V and J assigned. These tables miss some clones; where compared with another copy, unresolved V genes account for less than half of the shortfall, and the remainder is unexplained. V, J and clone size derive from that table, while D and trimming were established from the DNA sequence. The sample contains under 200,000 clones, roughly 89% of them found a single time. 3.7% of the sample is taken by the ten largest.

The CDR3 spans 16 residues, from the cysteine through the phenylalanine. Only CDR3 DNA remains: 48 bases, in frame from the first base. As encoded in the germline V gene (reference sequence), CDR1 is MNHEY while CDR2 is SMNVEV. Trimming accounts for 5 bases at V and 2 bases at J, while the number of junction bases matched to no gene is 9. The collaborating institutions used their own protocols to collect whole blood in K2EDTA tubes. For TCRbeta analysis, collaborators shipped samples as frozen whole blood, isolated PBMCs, or DNA extracted from either of those sample types. The TCR was taken from a man aged 18 to 29 with active or convalescent COVID-19. Recombination joined TRBV27 with TRBJ1-5; 7 junctional bases match TRBD1. The sequenced sample was peripheral blood. The nucleotides read TGTGCCAGCAGTACGTTACAGGGGCTCGGCAATCAGCCCCAGCATTTT. This sequence encodes CASSTLQGLGNQPQHF.